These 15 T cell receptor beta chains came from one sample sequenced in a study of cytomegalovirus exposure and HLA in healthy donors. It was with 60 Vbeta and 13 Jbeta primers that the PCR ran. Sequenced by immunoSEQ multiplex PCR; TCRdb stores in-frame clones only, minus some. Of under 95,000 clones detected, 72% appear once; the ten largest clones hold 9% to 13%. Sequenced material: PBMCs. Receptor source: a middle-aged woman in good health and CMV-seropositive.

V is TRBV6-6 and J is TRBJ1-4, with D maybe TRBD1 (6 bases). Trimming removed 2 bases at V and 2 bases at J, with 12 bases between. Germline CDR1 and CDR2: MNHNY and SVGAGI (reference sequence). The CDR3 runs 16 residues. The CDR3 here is CASSYGGGGTNEKLFF. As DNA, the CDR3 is TGTGCCAGCAGTTACGGGGGCGGGGGTACTAATGAAAAACTGTTTTTT.

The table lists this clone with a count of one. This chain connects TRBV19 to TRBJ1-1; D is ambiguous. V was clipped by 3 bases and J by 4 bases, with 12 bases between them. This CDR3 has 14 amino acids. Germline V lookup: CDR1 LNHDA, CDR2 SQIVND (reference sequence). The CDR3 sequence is CASSILPPRTEAFF. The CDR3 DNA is TGTGCCAGTAGTATTCTTCCCCCCCGCACTGAAGCTTTCTTT.

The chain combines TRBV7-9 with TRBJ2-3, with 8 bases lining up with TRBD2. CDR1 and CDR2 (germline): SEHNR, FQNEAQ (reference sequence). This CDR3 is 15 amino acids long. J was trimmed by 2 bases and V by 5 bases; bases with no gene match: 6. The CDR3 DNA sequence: TGTGCCAGCAGCACGGGGGGGCGAAACACAGATACGCAGTATTTT. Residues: CASSTGGRNTDTQYF.

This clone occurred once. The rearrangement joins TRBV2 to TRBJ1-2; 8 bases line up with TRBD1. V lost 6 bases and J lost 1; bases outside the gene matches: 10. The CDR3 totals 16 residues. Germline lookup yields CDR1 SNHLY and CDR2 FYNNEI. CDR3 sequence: CASSYARTGFNYGYTF. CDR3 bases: TGTGCCAGCAGCTATGCCAGGACAGGGTTTAACTATGGCTACACCTTC.

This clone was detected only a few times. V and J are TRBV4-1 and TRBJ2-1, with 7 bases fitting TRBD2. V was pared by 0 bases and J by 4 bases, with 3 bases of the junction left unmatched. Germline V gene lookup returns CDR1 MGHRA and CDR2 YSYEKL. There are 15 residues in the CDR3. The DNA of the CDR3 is TGCGCCAGCAGCCAAGAGGTGCGGGGGTACAATGAGCAGTTCTTC. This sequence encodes CASSQEVRGYNEQFF.

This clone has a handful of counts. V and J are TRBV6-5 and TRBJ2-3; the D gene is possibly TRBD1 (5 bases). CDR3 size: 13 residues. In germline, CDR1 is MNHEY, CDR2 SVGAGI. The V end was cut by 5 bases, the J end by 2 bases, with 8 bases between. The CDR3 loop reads CASSRQPTDTQYF. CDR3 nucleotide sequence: TGTGCCAGCAGTAGACAGCCCACAGATACGCAGTATTTT.

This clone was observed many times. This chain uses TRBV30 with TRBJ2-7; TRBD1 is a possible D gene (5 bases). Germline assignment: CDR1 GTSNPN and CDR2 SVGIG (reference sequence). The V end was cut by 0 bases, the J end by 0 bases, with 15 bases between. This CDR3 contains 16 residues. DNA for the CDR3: TGTGCCTGGAGTGTACGGGCCCAGGGCAGCTCCTACGAGCAGTACTTC. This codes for CAWSVRAQGSSYEQYF.

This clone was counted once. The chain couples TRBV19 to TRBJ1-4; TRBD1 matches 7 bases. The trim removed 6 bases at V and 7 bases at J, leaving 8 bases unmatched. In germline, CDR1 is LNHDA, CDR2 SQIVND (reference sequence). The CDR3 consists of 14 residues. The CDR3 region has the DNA TGTGCCAGTAGCCCAACAGGGGTAACTGAAAAACTGTTTTTT. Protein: CASSPTGVTEKLFF.

CDR3 in DNA: TGTGCCAGCAAGTTCAGGGGCCCAAGGAACACTGAAGCTTTCTTT. Protein sequence: CASKFRGPRNTEAFF. The chain joins TRBV2 to TRBJ1-1; D perhaps matches TRBD1 (6 bases). This CDR3 has 15 amino acids. Between the trimmed V and J ends, which lost 7 bases and 1 base, there was a span of 16 bases. CDR1 is SNHLY and CDR2 is FYNNEI in the germline V gene.

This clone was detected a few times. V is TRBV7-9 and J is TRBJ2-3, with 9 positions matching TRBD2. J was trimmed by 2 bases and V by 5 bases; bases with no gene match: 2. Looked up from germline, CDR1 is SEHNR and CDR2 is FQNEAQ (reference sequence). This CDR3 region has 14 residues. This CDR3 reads CASSPGLATDTQYF. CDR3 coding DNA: TGTGCCAGCAGCCCGGGACTAGCCACAGATACGCAGTATTTT.

The CDR3 region is CASSLRRTDTQYF. DNA for the CDR3: TGTGCCAGCAGCTTAAGGAGAACAGATACGCAGTATTTT. The genes are TRBV13 and TRBJ2-3, with D uncertain. Trimming stripped 2 bases from V and 3 bases from J, with 6 bases between. The CDR3 length is 13 residues. From germline, CDR1 is PRHDT and CDR2 FYEKMQ (reference sequence).

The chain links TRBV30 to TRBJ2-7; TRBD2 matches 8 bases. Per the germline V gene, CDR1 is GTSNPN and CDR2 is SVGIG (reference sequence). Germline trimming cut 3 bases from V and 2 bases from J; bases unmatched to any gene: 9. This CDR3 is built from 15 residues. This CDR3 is CAWRVTGGFTYEQYF. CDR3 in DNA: TGTGCCTGGAGGGTAACGGGGGGGTTTACCTACGAGCAGTACTTC. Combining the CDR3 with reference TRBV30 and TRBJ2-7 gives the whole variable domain SQTIHQWPATLVQPVGSPLSLECTVEGTSNPNLYWYRQAAGRGLQLLFYSVGIGQISSEVPQNLSASRPQDRQFILSSKKLLLSDSGFYLCAWRVTGGFTYEQYFGPGTRLTVT.

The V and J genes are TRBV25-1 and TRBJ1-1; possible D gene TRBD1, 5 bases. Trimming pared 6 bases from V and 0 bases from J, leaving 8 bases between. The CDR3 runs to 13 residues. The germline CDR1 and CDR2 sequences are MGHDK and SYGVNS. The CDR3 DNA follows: TGTGCCAGCAGAAGGGGAATGAACACTGAAGCTTTCTTT. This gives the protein CASRRGMNTEAFF. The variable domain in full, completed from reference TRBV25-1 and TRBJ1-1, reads EADIYQTPRYLVIGTGKKITLECSQTMGHDKMYWYQQDPGMELHLIHYSYGVNSTEKGDLSSESTVSRIRTEHFPLTLESARPSHTSQYLCASRRGMNTEAFFGQGTRLTVV.

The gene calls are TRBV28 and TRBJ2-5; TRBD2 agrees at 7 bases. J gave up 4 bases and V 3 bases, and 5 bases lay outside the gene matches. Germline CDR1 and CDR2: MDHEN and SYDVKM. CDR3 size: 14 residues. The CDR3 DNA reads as TGTGCCAGCAGTTTGGGAGGGTGGGGAGAGACCCAGTACTTC. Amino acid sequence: CASSLGGWGETQYF.

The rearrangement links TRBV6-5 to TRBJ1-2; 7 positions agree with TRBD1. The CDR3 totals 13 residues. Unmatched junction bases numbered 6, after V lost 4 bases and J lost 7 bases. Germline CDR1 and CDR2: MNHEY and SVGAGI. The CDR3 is CASSSTGLVGYTF. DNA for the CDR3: TGTGCCAGCAGTTCGACAGGGCTAGTTGGCTACACCTTC.